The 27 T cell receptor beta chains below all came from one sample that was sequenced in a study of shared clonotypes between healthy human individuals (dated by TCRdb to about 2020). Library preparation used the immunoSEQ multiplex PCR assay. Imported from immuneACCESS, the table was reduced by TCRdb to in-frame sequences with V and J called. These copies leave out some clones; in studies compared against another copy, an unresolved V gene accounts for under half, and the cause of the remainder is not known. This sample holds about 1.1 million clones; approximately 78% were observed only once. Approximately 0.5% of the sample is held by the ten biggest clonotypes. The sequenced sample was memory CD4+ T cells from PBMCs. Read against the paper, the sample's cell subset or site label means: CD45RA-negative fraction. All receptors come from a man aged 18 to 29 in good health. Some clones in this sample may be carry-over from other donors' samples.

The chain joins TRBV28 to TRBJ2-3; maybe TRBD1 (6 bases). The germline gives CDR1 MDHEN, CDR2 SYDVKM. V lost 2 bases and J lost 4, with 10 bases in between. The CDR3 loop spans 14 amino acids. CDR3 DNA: TGTGCCAGCAGTTTAGTGGGGGCTTCAGATACGCAGTATTTT. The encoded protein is CASSLVGASDTQYF.

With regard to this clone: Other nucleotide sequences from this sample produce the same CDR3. The CDR3 region is CASSPLETQYF. Here the CDR3 DNA reads TGTGCCAGCTCACCTCTGGAGACCCAGTACTTC. The gene calls are TRBV18 and TRBJ2-5; no clear D gene. The germline V gene encodes CDR1 KGHSH and CDR2 LQKENI. V lost 3 bases and J lost 5, with 4 bases in between. CDR3 length: 11 residues.

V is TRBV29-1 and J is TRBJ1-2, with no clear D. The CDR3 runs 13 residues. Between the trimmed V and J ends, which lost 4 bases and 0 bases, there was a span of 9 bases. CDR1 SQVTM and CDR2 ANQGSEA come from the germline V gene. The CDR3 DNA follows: TGCAGCGTTGCTCAGACGACTAACTATGGCTACACCTTC. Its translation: CSVAQTTNYGYTF.

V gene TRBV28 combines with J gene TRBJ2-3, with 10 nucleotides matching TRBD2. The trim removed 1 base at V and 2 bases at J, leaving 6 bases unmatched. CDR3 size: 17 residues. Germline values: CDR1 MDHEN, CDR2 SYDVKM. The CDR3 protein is CASSLLGTSDYTDTQYF. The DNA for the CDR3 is TGTGCCAGCAGTTTATTGGGGACTAGCGACTACACAGATACGCAGTATTTT.

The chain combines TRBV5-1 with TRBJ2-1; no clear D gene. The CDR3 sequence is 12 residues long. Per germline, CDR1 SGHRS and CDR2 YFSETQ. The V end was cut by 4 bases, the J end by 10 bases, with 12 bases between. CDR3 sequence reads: CASSAVRWEQFF. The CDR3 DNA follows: TGCGCCAGCAGCGCCGTCCGTTGGGAGCAGTTCTTC.

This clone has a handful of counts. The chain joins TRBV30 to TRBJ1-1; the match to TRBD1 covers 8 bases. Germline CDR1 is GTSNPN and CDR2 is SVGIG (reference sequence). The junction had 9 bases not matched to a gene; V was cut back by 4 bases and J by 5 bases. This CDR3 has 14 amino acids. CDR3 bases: TGTGCCTGGATGAGACAGGGGTCGGGGACTGAAGCTTTCTTT. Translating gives CAWMRQGSGTEAFF.

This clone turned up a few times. Written as DNA, the CDR3 is TGTGCCAGCAGCCCAGCCACCGGGGAGCTGTTTTTT. Protein: CASSPATGELFF. The chain is built from TRBV7-3 and TRBJ2-2; D uncertain. CDR3 length: 12 residues. V was shortened by 5 bases and J by 4 bases, with 5 bases between the two germline ends. From germline, CDR1 is SGHTA and CDR2 FQGTGA.

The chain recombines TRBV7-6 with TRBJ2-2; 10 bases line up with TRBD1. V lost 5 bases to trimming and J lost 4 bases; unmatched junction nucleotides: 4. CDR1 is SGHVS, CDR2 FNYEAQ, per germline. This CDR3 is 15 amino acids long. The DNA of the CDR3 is TGTGCCAGCAGCCCCGGACAGGGGGGCACCGGGGAGCTGTTTTTT. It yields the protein CASSPGQGGTGELFF.

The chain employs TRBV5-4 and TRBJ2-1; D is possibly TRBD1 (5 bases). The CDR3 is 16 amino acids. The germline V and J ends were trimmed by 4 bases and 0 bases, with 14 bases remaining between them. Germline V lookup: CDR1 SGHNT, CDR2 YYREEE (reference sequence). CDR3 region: CASSPAGAGSYNEQFF. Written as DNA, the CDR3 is TGTGCCAGCAGCCCGGCTGGGGCTGGCTCCTACAATGAGCAGTTCTTC.

The CDR3 protein is CASSLFGGASNQPQHF. The CDR3 region has the DNA TGCGCCAGCAGCTTGTTTGGGGGAGCGAGCAATCAGCCCCAGCATTTT. The gene calls are TRBV5-1 and TRBJ1-5; perhaps TRBD1 as D (5 bases). This CDR3 is 16 amino acids long. The ends were cut back, 1 base at V and 1 base at J, with 12 bases in the middle. Germline V gives CDR1 SGHRS, CDR2 YFSETQ. Combining the CDR3 with reference TRBV5-1 and TRBJ1-5 gives the whole variable domain KAGVTQTPRYLIKTRGQQVTLSCSPISGHRSVSWYQQTPGQGLQFLFEYFSETQRNKGNFPGRFSGRQFSNSRSEMNVSTLELGDSALYLCASSLFGGASNQPQHFGDGTRLSIL.

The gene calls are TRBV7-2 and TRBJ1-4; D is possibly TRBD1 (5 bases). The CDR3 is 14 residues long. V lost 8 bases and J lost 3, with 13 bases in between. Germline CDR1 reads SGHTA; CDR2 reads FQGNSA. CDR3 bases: TGTGCCAGCTCCCAGCGGGGGTCTAATGAAAAACTGTTTTTT. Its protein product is CASSQRGSNEKLFF.

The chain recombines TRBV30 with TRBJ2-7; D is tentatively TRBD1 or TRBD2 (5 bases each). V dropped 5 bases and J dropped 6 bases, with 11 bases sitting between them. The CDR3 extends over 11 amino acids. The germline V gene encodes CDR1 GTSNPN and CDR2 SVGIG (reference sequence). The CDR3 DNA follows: TGTGCCTGGGGGGGAAGATCCGAGCAGTACTTC. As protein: CAWGGRSEQYF. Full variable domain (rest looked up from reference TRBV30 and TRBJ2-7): SQTIHQWPATLVQPVGSPLSLECTVEGTSNPNLYWYRQAAGRGLQLLFYSVGIGQISSEVPQNLSASRPQDRQFILSSKKLLLSDSGFYLCAWGGRSEQYFGPGTRLTVT.

The CDR3 DNA reads TGTGCCAGCCAAGGGGACCATACCTACGAGCAGTACTTC. It yields the protein CASQGDHTYEQYF. V gene TRBV2 combines with J gene TRBJ2-7; the D gene could be TRBD1 or TRBD2 (5 bases each). Germline loops: CDR1 SNHLY, CDR2 FYNNEI. CDR3 length: 13 amino acids. V was cut by 8 bases and J by 2 bases, with 13 bases left in between.

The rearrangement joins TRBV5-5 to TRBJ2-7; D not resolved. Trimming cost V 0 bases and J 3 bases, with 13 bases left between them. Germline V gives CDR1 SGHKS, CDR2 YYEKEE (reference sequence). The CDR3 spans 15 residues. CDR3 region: CASSLGTVRLYEQYF. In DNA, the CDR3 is TGTGCCAGCAGCTTGGGCACAGTTCGACTCTACGAGCAGTACTTC.

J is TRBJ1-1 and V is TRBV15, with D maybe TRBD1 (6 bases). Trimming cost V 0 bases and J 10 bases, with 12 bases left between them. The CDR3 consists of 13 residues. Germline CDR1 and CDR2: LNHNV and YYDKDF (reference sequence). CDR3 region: CATSRDRGGAAFF. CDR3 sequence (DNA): TGTGCCACCAGCAGAGACAGGGGTGGGGCAGCTTTCTTT.

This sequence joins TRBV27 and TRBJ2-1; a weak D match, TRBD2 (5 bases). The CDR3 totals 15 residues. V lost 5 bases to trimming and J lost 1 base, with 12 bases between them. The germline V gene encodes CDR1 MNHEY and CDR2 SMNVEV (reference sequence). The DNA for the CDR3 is TGTGCCAGCAGTCTCTGGGGAGCGTCCTACAATGAGCAGTTCTTC. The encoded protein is CASSLWGASYNEQFF.

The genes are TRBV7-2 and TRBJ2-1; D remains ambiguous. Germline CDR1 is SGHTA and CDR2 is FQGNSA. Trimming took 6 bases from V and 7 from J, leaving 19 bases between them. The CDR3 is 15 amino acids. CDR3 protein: CASSTTSTVGNEQFF. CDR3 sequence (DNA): TGTGCCAGCAGTACGACGAGCACGGTGGGGAATGAGCAGTTCTTC.

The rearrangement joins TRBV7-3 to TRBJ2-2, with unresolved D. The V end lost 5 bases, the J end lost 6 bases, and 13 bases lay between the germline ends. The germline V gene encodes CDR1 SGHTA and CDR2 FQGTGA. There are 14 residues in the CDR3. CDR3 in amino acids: CASSPTSTAGELFF. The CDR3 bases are TGTGCCAGCAGCCCAACCTCTACCGCCGGGGAGCTGTTTTTT.

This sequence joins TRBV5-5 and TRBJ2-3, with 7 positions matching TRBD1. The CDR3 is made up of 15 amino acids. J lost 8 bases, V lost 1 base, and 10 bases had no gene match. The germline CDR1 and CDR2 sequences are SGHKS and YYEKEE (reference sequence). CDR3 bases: TGTGCCAGCAGCTTGCAGGGACAGCCTCCGGGTACGCAGTATTTT. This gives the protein CASSLQGQPPGTQYF.

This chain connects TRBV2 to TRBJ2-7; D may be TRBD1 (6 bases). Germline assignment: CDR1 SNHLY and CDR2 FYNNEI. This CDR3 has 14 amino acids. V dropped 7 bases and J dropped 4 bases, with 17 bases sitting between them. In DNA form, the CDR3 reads TGTGCCAGCAAATTAATGACGGACAGTTACGAGCAGTACTTC. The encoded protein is CASKLMTDSYEQYF.

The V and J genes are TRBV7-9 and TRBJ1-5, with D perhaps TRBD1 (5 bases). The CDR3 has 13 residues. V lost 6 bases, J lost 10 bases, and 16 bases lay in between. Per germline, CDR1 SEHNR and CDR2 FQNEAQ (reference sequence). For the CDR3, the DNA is TGTGCCAGCAGTTGGGACTCAGCTCAACCCCAGCATTTT. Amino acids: CASSWDSAQPQHF. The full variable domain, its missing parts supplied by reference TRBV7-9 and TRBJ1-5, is DTGVSQNPRHKITKRGQNVTFRCDPISEHNRLYWYRQTLGQGPEFLTYFQNEAQLEKSRLLSDRFSAERPKGSFSTLEIQRTEQGDSAMYLCASSWDSAQPQHFGDGTRLSIL.

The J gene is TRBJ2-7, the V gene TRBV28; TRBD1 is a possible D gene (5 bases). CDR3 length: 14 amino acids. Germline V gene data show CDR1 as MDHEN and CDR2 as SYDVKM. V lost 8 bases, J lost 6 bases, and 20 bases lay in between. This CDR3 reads CASQRGGSPAEQYF. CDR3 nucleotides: TGTGCCAGCCAAAGGGGCGGCAGCCCGGCCGAGCAGTACTTC.

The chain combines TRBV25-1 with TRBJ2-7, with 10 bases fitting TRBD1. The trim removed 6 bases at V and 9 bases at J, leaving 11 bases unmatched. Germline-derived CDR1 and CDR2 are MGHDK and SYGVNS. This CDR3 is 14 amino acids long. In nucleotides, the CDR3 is TGTGCCAGCAGGGGTCCGGGACAGGGGTTCGTGCAGTACTTC. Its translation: CASRGPGQGFVQYF.

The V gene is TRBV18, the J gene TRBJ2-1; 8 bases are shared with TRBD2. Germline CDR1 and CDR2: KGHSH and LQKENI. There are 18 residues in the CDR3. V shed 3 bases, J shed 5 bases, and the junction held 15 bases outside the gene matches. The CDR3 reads CASSPFDKSGRVNNEQFF. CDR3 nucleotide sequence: TGTGCCAGCTCACCCTTCGATAAAAGCGGGAGAGTAAACAATGAGCAGTTCTTC.

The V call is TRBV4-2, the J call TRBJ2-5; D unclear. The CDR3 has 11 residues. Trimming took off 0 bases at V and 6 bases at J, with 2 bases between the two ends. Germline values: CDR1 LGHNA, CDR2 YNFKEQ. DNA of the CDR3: TGTGCCAGCAGCCAAGATCAGACCCAGTACTTC. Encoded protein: CASSQDQTQYF.

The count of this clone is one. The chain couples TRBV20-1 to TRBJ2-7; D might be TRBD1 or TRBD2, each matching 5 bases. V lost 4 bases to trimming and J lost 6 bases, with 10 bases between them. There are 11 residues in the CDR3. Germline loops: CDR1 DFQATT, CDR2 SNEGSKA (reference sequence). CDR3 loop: CSANLRGEQYF. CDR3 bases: TGCAGTGCTAATTTGAGGGGCGAGCAGTACTTC.

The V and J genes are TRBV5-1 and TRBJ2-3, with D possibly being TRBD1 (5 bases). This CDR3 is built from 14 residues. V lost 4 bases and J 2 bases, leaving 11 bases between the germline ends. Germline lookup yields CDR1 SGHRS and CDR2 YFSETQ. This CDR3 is CASSPDRNTDTQYF. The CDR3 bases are TGCGCCAGCAGCCCCGACAGAAACACAGATACGCAGTATTTT.